The clone carrying this T cell receptor beta chain was observed once. These data are taken from a study of blood T cell repertoires in COVID-19. On the study more broadly: COVID-19 samples collected from the United States, Italy and Spain covered acute and convalescent phases.

Assay used: immunoSEQ multiplex PCR; TCRdb lists only in-frame clones, some missing. The sample contains 150,000 or so clones, about nine tenths of which appear only once. After removal of 6 bases from V and 2 bases from J, the junction contained 8 bases not matched to a gene. In germline, CDR1 is ENHRY, CDR2 SYGVKD. The CDR3 is made up of 15 amino acids. The specimen was peripheral blood. The V call is TRBV10-3, the J call TRBJ1-2, with 8 nucleotides matching TRBD1. The receptor was derived from a woman between 45 and 65 years old with acute or convalescent COVID-19. This CDR3 is CAIRAWTGNNYGYTF. CDR3 coding DNA: TGTGCCATCAGGGCCTGGACAGGGAACAACTATGGCTACACCTTC.